This TCR beta chain was sequenced during a study of beta chain features in type 1 diabetes. This clone was recorded at least ten times. As yet, its antigen is unknown. Isolated RNA was reverse transcribed in full, so expressed TCRB transcripts were sequenced. Method: immunoSEQ multiplex PCR; TCRdb's copy keeps in-frame clones and lacks some. The table has fewer than 350,000 clones, 8% seen once. Via CD45RO/CCR7/CD25/CD127/CD95/CD27, cells of the CD4+ naive, central memory, regulatory and stem cell-like memory subsets were sorted. In all sorted populations, purity surpassed 95%. Study-level points and caveats: The VDJ junctions of type 1 diabetes patients carried fewer insertions and more deletions.

Germline V lookup: CDR1 MNHEY, CDR2 SMNVEV (reference sequence). Trimming removed 2 bases from V and 9 bases from J, with 8 bases in between. This CDR3 is 12 amino acids long. Sequencing input: central memory CD4+ T cells from blood. The source of this sequence is a woman aged 18-35 years in good health. V usage is TRBV27 and J usage is TRBJ2-1; D unclear. The CDR3: CASSLQLGEQFF. Written as DNA, the CDR3 is TGTGCCAGCAGTTTACAGCTAGGTGAGCAGTTCTTC.